The rows below give T cell receptor beta chains drawn from one sample of a study of OX40 agonist ivuxolimab in advanced cancers. Repertoires were generated with immunoSEQ multiplex PCR, while TCRdb's copy carries only in-frame clones and drops some. This sample has 9,500 to 15,000 clones, with around 80% found just once. This specimen was CD4+ or CD8+ T cells sorted from blood, taken in a trial of the OX40 agonist ivuxolimab. Every receptor here comes from an adult with an advanced solid tumor such as melanoma, head and neck, liver or kidney cancer. Both conserved end residues are part of each CDR3. The order of the fields is D gene, clone size, J gene, V gene, CDR3 DNA, CDR3 protein. A D gene is named only where the DNA matches it firmly. Size values are once, few and many counts, or a class for expanded clones, and some rows have none.

D gene: .
clone size: few
J gene: TRBJ1-2
V gene: TRBV29-1
CDR3 DNA: TGCAGCGTTTCTGGGTCCTATGGCTACACCTTC
CDR3 protein: CSVSGSYGYTF

D gene: .
clone size: .
J gene: TRBJ1-6
V gene: TRBV27
CDR3 DNA: TGTGCCAGCAGCCCAATGGGGGGTTCACCCCTCCACTTT
CDR3 protein: CASSPMGGSPLHF

D gene: TRBD2
clone size: .
J gene: TRBJ2-3
V gene: TRBV5-1
CDR3 DNA: TGCGCCAGCAGCTTGGCGCTAGCGGACCGAGATACGCAGTATTTT
CDR3 protein: CASSLALADRDTQYF

D gene: .
clone size: .
J gene: TRBJ2-7
V gene: TRBV6-5
CDR3 DNA: TGTGCCACCGCCTCGACAGGCCGCGAGCAGTACTTC
CDR3 protein: CATASTGREQYF

D gene: TRBD2
clone size: .
J gene: TRBJ2-7
V gene: TRBV18
CDR3 DNA: TGTGCCAGCTCACCGGAGAATAGCGGGGAGCAGTACTTC
CDR3 protein: CASSPENSGEQYF

D gene: .
clone size: .
J gene: TRBJ1-4
V gene: TRBV27
CDR3 DNA: TGTGCCAGCAGTTTAGAAGGAAATGAAAAACTGTTTTTT
CDR3 protein: CASSLEGNEKLFF

D gene: TRBD2
clone size: .
J gene: TRBJ2-6
V gene: TRBV11-2
CDR3 DNA: TGTGCCAGCAGCTTAGAGGACCTAGCGGGAGGGCCTGGGGCCAACGTCCTGACTTTC
CDR3 protein: CASSLEDLAGGPGANVLTF

D gene: .
clone size: .
J gene: TRBJ1-4
V gene: TRBV6-6
CDR3 DNA: TGTGCCAGCAGTTACTCGAGTGGGGGAAAACTGTTTTTT
CDR3 protein: CASSYSSGGKLFF

D gene: .
clone size: .
J gene: TRBJ2-1
V gene: TRBV9
CDR3 DNA: TGTGCCAGCAGCTCCCTTGGTAATGAGCAGTTCTTC
CDR3 protein: CASSSLGNEQFF

D gene: .
clone size: few
J gene: TRBJ2-7
V gene: TRBV4-3
CDR3 DNA: TGCGCCAGCAGCCACCAGAATACGGGAAACTACGAGCAGTACTTC
CDR3 protein: CASSHQNTGNYEQYF

D gene: .
clone size: .
J gene: TRBJ2-2
V gene: TRBV15
CDR3 DNA: TGTGCCACCAGCCAAACCGGGGAGCTGTTTTTT
CDR3 protein: CATSQTGELFF

D gene: .
clone size: .
J gene: TRBJ2-1
V gene: TRBV27
CDR3 DNA: TGTGCCAGCCGAGGGGTCCCCTTCGACAATGAGCAGTTCTTC
CDR3 protein: CASRGVPFDNEQFF

D gene: TRBD1
clone size: .
J gene: TRBJ2-3
V gene: TRBV7-6
CDR3 DNA: TGTGCCAGCAGCCAAACAGGGGGCGGCACAGATACGCAGTATTTT
CDR3 protein: CASSQTGGGTDTQYF

D gene: .
clone size: .
J gene: TRBJ1-2
V gene: TRBV7-9
CDR3 DNA: TGTGCCAGCAGCTTATGGGGGGGACAAGACCCCTATGGCTACACCTTC
CDR3 protein: CASSLWGGQDPYGYTF

D gene: .
clone size: .
J gene: TRBJ2-5
V gene: TRBV28
CDR3 DNA: TGTGCCAGCAGTTTGCTGGGCCAAGAGACCCAGTACTTC
CDR3 protein: CASSLLGQETQYF